This TCR beta chain is from a study of identical twins. Whole-study results and caveats: Out-of-frame TCR alpha sharing observed in monozygotic twins exceeded model estimates.

TCRdb redid the calling of the 5' RACE reads with MiXCR, one entry per CDR3 protein. The sample has fewer than 900,000 distinct CDR3 sequences; about 20% are singletons. This clonotype turned up a few times. Antigen unknown. This CDR3 has 13 residues. CDR1 is DFQATT and CDR2 is SNEGSKA in the germline V gene (reference sequence). The ends were cut back, 3 bases at V and 6 bases at J, with 12 bases in the middle. These data are also associated with another study on T cells expressing NK-cell markers. That paper adds: Of the CD8+ T cell pool in more than 5 donors, roughly 1.0-8% was accounted for by dominant NKG2C+ clonotypes. Once again these clonotypes came out on top in the CD3+CD56-NKG2C+ fraction of a few donors.

Sequencing input: PBMCs. V is TRBV20-1 and J is TRBJ2-1; no definite D call. This sequence originates from a woman aged 18-30 years in good health. The CDR3 is CSASLYSSNEQFF. CDR3 nucleotide sequence: TGCAGTGCTAGTTTATACTCATCCAATGAGCAGTTCTTC.